Following are 11 T cell receptor beta chains from one sample sequenced in a study of CD8+ T cells in alopecia areata. Documented treatment: oral pan-JAK inhibitor, 5-10 mg twice daily. Extracted from the samples, RNA was reverse transcribed into cDNA to serve as the sequencing template. Generated by immunoSEQ multiplex PCR, the TCRdb table keeps only in-frame clones and is missing some. The data show about 120,000 clones, about 50% seen once. The sequenced sample was CD4+ T cells sorted from blood, obtained at week 4, from a patient treated with tofacitinib. These receptors came from a human donor with alopecia areata.

V and J are TRBV29-1 and TRBJ1-2, with D tentatively TRBD1 (5 bases). Deletions cut 5 bases from V and 0 bases from J, with 13 bases between. The CDR3 has 14 amino acids. Germline values: CDR1 SQVTM, CDR2 ANQGSEA. CDR3 DNA sequence: TGCAGCGTTCCCCAGGGCGGCCCTAACTATGGCTACACCTTC. This sequence encodes CSVPQGGPNYGYTF. Complete variable domain (other parts from reference TRBV29-1 and TRBJ1-2): SAVISQKPSRDICQRGTSLTIQCQVDSQVTMMFWYRQQPGQSLTLIATANQGSEATYESGFVIDKFPISRPNLTFSTLTVSNMSPEDSSIYLCSVPQGGPNYGYTFGSGTRLTVV.

The chain joins TRBV2 to TRBJ2-3; 9 bases line up with TRBD1. The CDR3 totals 13 residues. The trim removed 11 bases at V and 6 bases at J, leaving 9 bases unmatched. Germline CDR1 is SNHLY and CDR2 is FYNNEI. The DNA of the CDR3 is TGTGCCGGAGGGGACAGGGCAAGGGATACGCAGTATTTT. This codes for CAGGDRARDTQYF.

This clone was seen only once. V usage is TRBV6-5 and J usage is TRBJ1-6; no definite D call. This CDR3 has 14 residues. V lost 0 bases and J lost 8, with 8 bases in between. CDR1 is MNHEY and CDR2 is SVGAGI in the germline V gene. The CDR3 here is CASSYSTGDSPLHF. The CDR3, as DNA: TGTGCCAGCAGTTACTCGACCGGGGATTCACCCCTCCACTTT.

The gene calls are TRBV30 and TRBJ2-7, with TRBD2 identical over 7 bases. CDR3 size: 14 residues. Germline CDR1 and CDR2: GTSNPN and SVGIG (reference sequence). The V segment lost 4 bases and the J segment 2 bases; nucleotides outside the gene matches: 8. CDR3 sequence reads: CAWKYGRDPYEQYF. The CDR3 nucleotides read TGTGCCTGGAAGTATGGGAGGGATCCCTACGAGCAGTACTTC. The variable domain in full, with the rest retrieved from reference TRBV30 and TRBJ2-7, is SQTIHQWPATLVQPVGSPLSLECTVEGTSNPNLYWYRQAAGRGLQLLFYSVGIGQISSEVPQNLSASRPQDRQFILSSKKLLLSDSGFYLCAWKYGRDPYEQYFGPGTRLTVT.

This clone was seen a handful of times. This rearrangement joins TRBV5-1 to TRBJ2-7; D gene ambiguous. The CDR3 contains 15 residues. The V gene lost 4 bases and the J gene lost 1 base, with 15 bases spanning the gap. The germline V gene encodes CDR1 SGHRS and CDR2 YFSETQ. CDR3 nucleotides: TGCGCCAGCAGCCTCGGGTCGGCACAGTCCTACGAGCAGTACTTC. Residues: CASSLGSAQSYEQYF.

The sample holds a few counts of this clone. The chain employs TRBV18 and TRBJ1-1, with D possibly TRBD1 on 6 matching bases. The CDR3 extends over 14 amino acids. CDR1 KGHSH and CDR2 LQKENI come from the germline V gene. Trimming shortened V by 3 bases and J by 1 base, and 9 bases separated the two germline ends. As DNA, the CDR3 is TGTGCCAGCTCACCCAGACAGGAGAACACTGAAGCTTTCTTT. This encodes CASSPRQENTEAFF.

V usage is TRBV5-1 and J usage is TRBJ2-1, with 9 positions matching TRBD2. After removal of 3 bases from V and 2 bases from J, the junction contained 6 bases not matched to a gene. The CDR3 length is 16 residues. Germline assignment: CDR1 SGHRS and CDR2 YFSETQ. Written as DNA, the CDR3 is TGCGCCAGCAGCTGGACTAGCGCTCCTACCTACAATGAGCAGTTCTTC. As protein: CASSWTSAPTYNEQFF.

The chain uses TRBV30 and TRBJ2-3, with 13 bases lining up with TRBD2. After removal of 3 bases from V and 3 bases from J, the junction contained 3 bases not matched to a gene. CDR1 and CDR2 from the germline V gene are GTSNPN and SVGIG (reference sequence). This CDR3 region has 15 residues. The CDR3, as DNA: TGTGCCTGGAGCAGGGGACTAGCGGGAACAGATACGCAGTATTTT. Encoded protein: CAWSRGLAGTDTQYF.

This clone was counted a single time. This chain links TRBV6-6 with TRBJ1-2; tentative D call: TRBD1 (5 bases). Germline CDR1 is MNHNY and CDR2 is SVGAGI (reference sequence). Trimming shortened V by 8 bases and J by 3 bases, and 7 bases separated the two germline ends. The CDR3 covers 11 residues. The CDR3, as DNA: TGTGCCAGCGGGACCGACTATGGCTACACCTTC. This gives the protein CASGTDYGYTF.

The J gene is TRBJ2-1, the V gene TRBV7-8; D remains unclear. Trimming removed 5 bases at V and 2 bases at J, with 16 bases between. Germline V lookup: CDR1 SGHVS, CDR2 FQNEAQ. The CDR3 spans 16 residues. DNA for the CDR3: TGTGCCAGCAGCCCCCGTCGGTTAACGCCCTACAATGAGCAGTTCTTC. Protein: CASSPRRLTPYNEQFF.

This clone was detected only a few times. V gene TRBV30 combines with J gene TRBJ1-2; D gene ambiguous. This CDR3 is 13 amino acids long. Trimming cost V 2 bases and J 4 bases, with 11 bases left between them. In germline, CDR1 is GTSNPN, CDR2 SVGIG (reference sequence). CDR3 coding DNA: TGTGCCTGGAGTCCCTTAGGCAGCTATGGCTACACCTTC. The encoded protein is CAWSPLGSYGYTF.